The next 22 T cell receptor beta chains were all read from a single sample in a study of T cell responses to AZD1222 COVID-19 vaccine. The repertoire was sequenced with immunoSEQ multiplex PCR; TCRdb's copy has only in-frame clones and lacks some. The sample records about 150,000 clones, about nine tenths being singletons. The sequencing here drew on peripheral blood, taken 28 days after the second AZD1222 dose. These receptors came from an adult who received the AZD1222 COVID-19 vaccine.

With regard to this clone: The junction shows a germline mismatch at one end, possibly a read error. This chain joins TRBV7-7 and TRBJ2-5; D is unresolved. Germline assignment: CDR1 SSHAT and CDR2 FNYEAQ (reference sequence). The length of the CDR3 is 15 residues. CDR3 sequence reads: CASSRRYNNEETQYF. CDR3 nucleotide sequence: TGTGCTAGCAGCCGCAGGTACAATAACGAAGAGACCCAGTACTTC.

The chain links TRBV5-1 to TRBJ2-1; 7 bases match TRBD2. CDR1 is SGHRS, CDR2 YFSETQ, per germline. V was clipped by 1 base and J by 6 bases; unmatched bases: 10. The length of the CDR3 is 16 residues. The CDR3 DNA is TGCGCCAGCAGCTTGACGGGGCGGGAGTACGGCAATGAGCAGTTCTTC. It codes for CASSLTGREYGNEQFF.

The chain has TRBV27 and TRBJ2-4; no definite D call. Trimming left V 4 bases short and J 2 bases short, with 0 bases between. The CDR3 extends over 11 amino acids. Per germline, CDR1 MNHEY and CDR2 SMNVEV (reference sequence). CDR3 residues: CASSSKNIQYF. CDR3 DNA: TGTGCCAGCAGTTCCAAAAACATTCAGTACTTC.

The V call is TRBV7-2, the J call TRBJ2-7; the D gene is possibly TRBD2 (5 bases). Germline CDR1 reads SGHTA; CDR2 reads FQGNSA. Trimming left V 1 base short and J 0 bases short, with 10 bases between. This CDR3 comprises 15 residues. The CDR3 loop is CASSLGGSSSYEQYF. The CDR3 region has the DNA TGTGCCAGCAGCTTAGGAGGGTCGAGCTCCTACGAGCAGTACTTC.

This chain joins TRBV29-1 and TRBJ1-4; weak D call: TRBD1 (6 bases). Trimming cost V 7 bases and J 10 bases, with 13 bases left between them. The CDR3 contains 11 residues. Germline CDR1 and CDR2: SQVTM and ANQGSEA. CDR3 amino acids: CSAVEGGKLFF. The CDR3 DNA reads as TGCAGCGCCGTAGAAGGGGGAAAACTGTTTTTT.

V usage is TRBV7-2 and J usage is TRBJ2-2; D is ambiguous. The V end was cut by 5 bases, the J end by 6 bases, with 4 bases between. Germline CDR1 reads SGHTA; CDR2 reads FQGNSA. The CDR3 is 11 residues long. The CDR3 region is CASSLPGELFF. CDR3 sequence (DNA): TGTGCCAGCAGCCTCCCCGGGGAGCTGTTTTTT.

The chain recombines TRBV19 with TRBJ2-2; tentative D call: TRBD2 (5 bases). The CDR3 is made up of 14 amino acids. The ends were cut back, 6 bases at V and 6 bases at J, with 14 bases in the middle. Germline V CDR1 and CDR2: LNHDA, SQIVND (reference sequence). In DNA form, the CDR3 reads TGTGCCAGTAGGCGCGGGCTCGGCGCCGGGGAGCTGTTTTTT. Residues: CASRRGLGAGELFF.

This chain links TRBV5-1 with TRBJ2-5, with D perhaps TRBD2 (5 bases). Germline assignment: CDR1 SGHRS and CDR2 YFSETQ. Trimming removed 0 bases from V and 5 bases from J, with 8 bases in between. CDR3 length equals 13 residues. The CDR3 DNA follows: TGCGCCAGCAGCTTGGCATCGGGGGAGACCCAGTACTTC. This sequence encodes CASSLASGETQYF.

The chain has TRBV11-2 and TRBJ2-5, with 13 bases identical to TRBD2. The CDR3 totals 15 residues. Germline V gene data show CDR1 as SGHAT and CDR2 as FQNNGV. The J segment lost 4 bases and the V segment lost 4 bases, leaving 3 bases of the junction unmatched. The CDR3 sequence is CASSSRTSGRETQYF. The CDR3 nucleotides read TGTGCCAGCAGCTCCCGGACTAGCGGGAGAGAGACCCAGTACTTC.

The chain employs TRBV28 and TRBJ2-7; TRBD1 matches at 10 bases. Germline values: CDR1 MDHEN, CDR2 SYDVKM. Losses at the gene ends were 3 bases for V and 7 bases for J; bases not matched to a gene: 12. The length of the CDR3 is 16 residues. This CDR3 is CASSFTAGTGVGEQYF. CDR3 coding DNA: TGTGCCAGCAGTTTCACAGCCGGGACAGGGGTGGGGGAGCAGTACTTC.

The chain has TRBV6-5 and TRBJ1-2, with TRBD1 as a possible D gene (6 bases). Trimming pared 0 bases from V and 7 bases from J, leaving 15 bases between. The CDR3 consists of 15 residues. CDR1 MNHEY and CDR2 SVGAGI come from the germline V gene. CDR3 residues: CASSYSTRGIPGYTF. CDR3 DNA: TGTGCCAGCAGTTACTCGACCAGGGGAATCCCTGGCTACACCTTC.

The V gene is TRBV6-1, the J gene TRBJ2-7; D may be TRBD1 or TRBD2 (5 bases each). V lost 3 bases and J lost 2, with 14 bases in between. The CDR3 spans 15 residues. CDR1 is MNHNS and CDR2 is SASEGT in the germline V gene. As DNA, the CDR3 is TGTGCCAGCAGTGAGTCCGGGACCCGGGCCTACGAGCAGTACTTC. Translating it yields CASSESGTRAYEQYF.

The rearrangement links TRBV30 to TRBJ2-1; no firm D call. The CDR3 totals 12 residues. Trimming cost V 8 bases and J 1 base, with 9 bases left between them. The germline gives CDR1 GTSNPN, CDR2 SVGIG (reference sequence). The CDR3 DNA reads TGTGCCCATTCTCGGTCCTACAATGAGCAGTTCTTC. Its protein is CAHSRSYNEQFF. Filled out from reference TRBV30 and TRBJ2-1, the complete variable domain reads SQTIHQWPATLVQPVGSPLSLECTVEGTSNPNLYWYRQAAGRGLQLLFYSVGIGQISSEVPQNLSASRPQDRQFILSSKKLLLSDSGFYLCAHSRSYNEQFFGPGTRLTVL.

The V gene is TRBV3-1 (or the pseudogene TRBV3-2), the J gene TRBJ1-2; a weak D match, TRBD1 (6 bases). From germline, CDR1 is LGHDT and CDR2 YNNKEL (reference sequence). Trimming left V 1 base short and J 7 bases short, with 10 bases between. This CDR3 spans 13 amino acids. The CDR3 DNA reads TGTGCCAGCAGCCAAGCAACAGGGCTTGGCTACACCTTC. Encoded protein: CASSQATGLGYTF.

The V and J genes are TRBV28 and TRBJ2-1; D remains ambiguous. There are 14 residues in the CDR3. V was cut by 5 bases and J by 6 bases, with 14 bases left in between. CDR1 is MDHEN and CDR2 is SYDVKM in the germline V gene. CDR3 bases: TGTGCCAGCAGTACTCGAAACACGGGCAATGAGCAGTTCTTC. Translated: CASSTRNTGNEQFF.

The chain is built from TRBV28 and TRBJ1-4, with TRBD1 as a possible D gene (5 bases). V was shortened by 4 bases and J by 0 bases, with 21 bases between the two germline ends. The CDR3 runs 19 residues. Germline V gene data show CDR1 as MDHEN and CDR2 as SYDVKM. The CDR3 here is CASSSSKVEGVATNEKLFF. CDR3 nucleotides: TGTGCCAGCAGTTCTTCCAAGGTTGAAGGGGTTGCAACTAATGAAAAACTGTTTTTT. The whole variable domain, remainder taken from reference TRBV28 and TRBJ1-4, is DVKVTQSSRYLVKRTGEKVFLECVQDMDHENMFWYRQDPGLGLRLIYFSYDVKMKEKGDIPEGYSVSREKKERFSLILESASTNQTSMYLCASSSSKVEGVATNEKLFFGSGTQLSVL.

This clone was recorded once. The chain has TRBV28 and TRBJ2-7; 8 bases are a match to TRBD2. The ends lost 9 bases at V and 7 bases at J; junction bases unmatched: 11. This CDR3 spans 13 amino acids. Germline V gives CDR1 MDHEN, CDR2 SYDVKM. CDR3 protein: CASRTSRGVEQYF. The CDR3 nucleotides are TGTGCCAGTAGGACTAGCAGGGGTGTAGAGCAGTACTTC.

The CDR3 DNA sequence: TGTGCCAGCAGCAATTTCCGGGACAGGGAATCCGGGGCCAACGTCCTGACTTTC. Its translation is CASSNFRDRESGANVLTF. The genes are TRBV21-1 and TRBJ2-6; no DNA check was done on the table's D call, TRBD1. TRBV21-1 is annotated as a pseudogene. The CDR3 is 18 residues long.

The chain combines TRBV19 with TRBJ2-2, with 10 bases identical to TRBD1. This CDR3 spans 16 amino acids. Germline CDR1 is LNHDA and CDR2 is SQIVND (reference sequence). The ends lost 4 bases at V and 3 bases at J; junction bases unmatched: 5. In nucleotides, the CDR3 is TGTGCCAGTAGTACCAGACAGGGGGCGGACACCGGGGAGCTGTTTTTT. This translates into CASSTRQGADTGELFF.

J is TRBJ1-4 and V is TRBV4-1; no firm D call. Germline V lookup: CDR1 MGHRA, CDR2 YSYEKL. V lost 0 bases to trimming and J lost 3 bases, with 8 bases between them. The CDR3 has 15 residues. The CDR3 loop is CASSQDGGSNEKLFF. CDR3 DNA sequence: TGCGCCAGCAGCCAAGATGGAGGGTCTAATGAAAAACTGTTTTTT.

The V call is TRBV24-1, the J call TRBJ2-5; 10 bases match TRBD1. The CDR3 is made up of 15 amino acids. CDR1 is KGHDR, CDR2 SFDVKD, per germline. The J segment lost 5 bases and the V segment lost 3 bases, leaving 5 bases of the junction unmatched. CDR3 nucleotide sequence: TGTGCCACCAGTGATAGGGACAGGGGAGACGAGACCCAGTACTTC. Translating gives CATSDRDRGDETQYF.

This chain uses TRBV7-9 with TRBJ2-5; 10 bases line up with TRBD1. The germline V gene has CDR1 SEHNR and CDR2 FQNEAQ (reference sequence). The CDR3 has 15 residues. V shed 6 bases and J 2 bases; nucleotides not matched to a gene: 6. This CDR3 reads CASRSDRGPQETQYF. CDR3 DNA: TGTGCCAGCAGGTCTGACAGGGGGCCTCAAGAGACCCAGTACTTC. Combining the CDR3 with reference TRBV7-9 and TRBJ2-5 gives the whole variable domain DTGVSQNPRHKITKRGQNVTFRCDPISEHNRLYWYRQTLGQGPEFLTYFQNEAQLEKSRLLSDRFSAERPKGSFSTLEIQRTEQGDSAMYLCASRSDRGPQETQYFGPGTRLLVL.